This is a list of T cell receptor beta chains from one sample in a study of graft-versus-host responses after intestinal transplantation. No cognate antigen is known for these TCRs. The protocol was immunoSEQ multiplex PCR, while the TCRdb copy is restricted to in-frame clones and leaves out a portion. Of about 88,000 clones listed, 75% to 95% are singletons. Material: unstimulated CD4+ T cells sorted from spleen or lymph node cells, obtained before transplant. The receptors here all came from a human donor who was the organ donor for an intestinal transplant. Both conserved end residues are trimmed from each CDR3. Some rows have no size entry. The others give once, few or many, or a class for an expanded clone.

clone_size v_call cdr3_aa
. TRBV6-1 ASSYGGTEAF
once TRBV6-5 ASSLDRAYNSPLH
. TRBV27 ASSFLAGVFGDNEQF
. TRBV19 ASSIGGTVPNEQF
. TRBV14 ASRTSGAYEQY
. TRBV4-1 ASSQDYGTGLDTGELF
. TRBV6-1 ASSWGEAYEQY
. TRBV5-1 ASSLALLAGQDTQY
. TRBV11-2 ASSLTGQANTEAF
. TRBV6-1 ASRYSNTEAF
. TRBV5-6 ASSLGGTGRGNQPQH
. TRBV7-2 ASSLMLASVYEQY
. TRBV7-9 ASSWTTYEQY
. TRBV7-9 ASSLEGTSQETQY
. TRBV29-1 SVVQGVLRNEQY
. TRBV19 ASSGLVIYNEQF
. TRBV28 ASSFGIAYSGSSETQY
. TRBV2 ASMGDGNTIY
. TRBV7-9 ASSLAHGQVYEQY